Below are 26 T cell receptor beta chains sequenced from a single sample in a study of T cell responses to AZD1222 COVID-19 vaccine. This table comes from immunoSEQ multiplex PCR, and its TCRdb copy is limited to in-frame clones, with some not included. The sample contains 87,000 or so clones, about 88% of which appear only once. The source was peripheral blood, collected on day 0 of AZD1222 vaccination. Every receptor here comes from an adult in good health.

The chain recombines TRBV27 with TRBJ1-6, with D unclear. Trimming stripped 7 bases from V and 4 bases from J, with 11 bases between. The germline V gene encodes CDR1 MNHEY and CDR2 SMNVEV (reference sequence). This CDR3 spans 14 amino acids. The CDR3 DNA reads TGTGCCAGCACTCCCAGGTCATATAATTCACCCCTCCACTTT. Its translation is CASTPRSYNSPLHF.

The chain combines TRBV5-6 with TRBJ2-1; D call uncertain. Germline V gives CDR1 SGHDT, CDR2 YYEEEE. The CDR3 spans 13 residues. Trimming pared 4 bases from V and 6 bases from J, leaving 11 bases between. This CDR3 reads CASSDESGNEQFF. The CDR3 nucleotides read TGTGCCAGCAGCGATGAATCGGGCAATGAGCAGTTCTTC.

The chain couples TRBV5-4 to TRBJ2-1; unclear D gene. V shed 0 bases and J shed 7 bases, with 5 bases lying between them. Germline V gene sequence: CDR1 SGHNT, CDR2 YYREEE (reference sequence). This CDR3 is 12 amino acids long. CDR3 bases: TGTGCCAGCAGCTTGGCAAGGAATGAGCAGTTCTTC. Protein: CASSLARNEQFF. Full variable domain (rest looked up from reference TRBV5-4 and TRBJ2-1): ETGVTQSPTHLIKTRGQQVTLRCSSQSGHNTVSWYQQALGQGPQFIFQYYREEENGRGNFPPRFSGLQFPNYSSELNVNALELDDSALYLCASSLARNEQFFGPGTRLTVL.

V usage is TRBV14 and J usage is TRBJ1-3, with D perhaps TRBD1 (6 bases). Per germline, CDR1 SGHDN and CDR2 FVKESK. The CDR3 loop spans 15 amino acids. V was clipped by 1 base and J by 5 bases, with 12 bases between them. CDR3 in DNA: TGTGCCAGCAGCCAAGTGAAGGGGGATAGAAACACCATATATTTT. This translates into CASSQVKGDRNTIYF. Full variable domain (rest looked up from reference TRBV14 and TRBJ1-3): EAGVTQFPSHSVIEKGQTVTLRCDPISGHDNLYWYRRVMGKEIKFLLHFVKESKQDESGMPNNRFLAERTGGTYSTLKVQPAELEDSGVYFCASSQVKGDRNTIYFGEGSWLTVV.

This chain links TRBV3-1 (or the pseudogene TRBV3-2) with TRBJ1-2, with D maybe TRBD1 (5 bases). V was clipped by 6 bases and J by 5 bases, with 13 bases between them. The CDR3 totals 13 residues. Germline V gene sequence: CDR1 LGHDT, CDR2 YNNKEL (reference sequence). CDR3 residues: CASSRRAGYGYTF. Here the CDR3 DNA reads TGTGCCAGCAGTCGGAGGGCAGGGTATGGCTACACCTTC.

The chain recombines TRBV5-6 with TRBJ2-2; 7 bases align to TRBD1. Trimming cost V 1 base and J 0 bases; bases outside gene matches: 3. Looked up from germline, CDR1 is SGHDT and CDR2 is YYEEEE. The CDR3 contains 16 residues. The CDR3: CASSLWQGANTGELFF. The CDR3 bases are TGTGCCAGCAGCTTGTGGCAGGGGGCGAACACCGGGGAGCTGTTTTTT. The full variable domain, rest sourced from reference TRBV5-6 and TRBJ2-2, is DAGVTQSPTHLIKTRGQQVTLRCSPKSGHDTVSWYQQALGQGPQFIFQYYEEEERQRGNFPDRFSGHQFPNYSSELNVNALLLGDSALYLCASSLWQGANTGELFFGEGSRLTVL.

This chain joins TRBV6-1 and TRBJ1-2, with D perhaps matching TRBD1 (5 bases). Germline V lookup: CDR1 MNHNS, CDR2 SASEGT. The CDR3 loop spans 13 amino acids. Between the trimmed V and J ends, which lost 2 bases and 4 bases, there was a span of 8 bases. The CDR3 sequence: CASSEQGSYGYTF. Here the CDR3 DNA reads TGTGCCAGCAGTGAACAGGGATCCTATGGCTACACCTTC.

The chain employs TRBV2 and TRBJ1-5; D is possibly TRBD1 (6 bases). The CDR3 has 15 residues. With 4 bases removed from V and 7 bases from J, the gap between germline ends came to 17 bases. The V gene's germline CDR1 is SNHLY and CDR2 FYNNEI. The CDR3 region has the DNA TGTGCCAGCAGTGTTCCGGGGGGCGGCGGGCAGCCCCAGCATTTT. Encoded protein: CASSVPGGGGQPQHF.

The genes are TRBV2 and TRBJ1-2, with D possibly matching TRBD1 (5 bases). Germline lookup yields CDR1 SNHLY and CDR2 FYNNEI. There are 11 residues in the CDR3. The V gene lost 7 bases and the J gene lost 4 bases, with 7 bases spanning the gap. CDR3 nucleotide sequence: TGTGCCAGCACCGGGGGCTATGGCTACACCTTC. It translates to CASTGGYGYTF.

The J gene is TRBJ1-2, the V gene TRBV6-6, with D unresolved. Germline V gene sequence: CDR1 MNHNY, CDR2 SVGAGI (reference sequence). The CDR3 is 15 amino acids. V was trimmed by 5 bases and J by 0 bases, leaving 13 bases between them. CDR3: CASSRTGGSNYGYTF. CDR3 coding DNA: TGTGCCAGCAGTCGGACTGGAGGGTCTAACTATGGCTACACCTTC.

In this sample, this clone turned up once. The CDR3 is CASPPGGYAPGYTF. The CDR3 DNA reads as TGTGCCAGTCCCCCAGGGGGTTATGCCCCTGGCTACACCTTC. The V and J genes are TRBV21-1 and TRBJ1-2; no DNA check was done on the table's D call, TRBD1. TRBV21-1 is reported as a pseudogene. The CDR3 consists of 14 residues.

The CDR3 spells CASRQDTGNTIYF. The CDR3 DNA reads as TGTGCCAGTCGACAGGACACTGGAAACACCATATATTTT. This rearrangement joins TRBV2 to TRBJ1-3; TRBD1 is a possible D gene (6 bases). Trimming left V 9 bases short and J 2 bases short, with 11 bases between. Germline CDR1 SNHLY, CDR2 FYNNEI. The CDR3 length is 13 residues. The variable domain in full, with the rest retrieved from reference TRBV2 and TRBJ1-3, is EPEVTQTPSHQVTQMGQEVILRCVPISNHLYFYWYRQILGQKVEFLVSFYNNEISEKSEIFDDQFSVERPDGSNFTLKIRSTKLEDSAMYFCASRQDTGNTIYFGEGSWLTVV.

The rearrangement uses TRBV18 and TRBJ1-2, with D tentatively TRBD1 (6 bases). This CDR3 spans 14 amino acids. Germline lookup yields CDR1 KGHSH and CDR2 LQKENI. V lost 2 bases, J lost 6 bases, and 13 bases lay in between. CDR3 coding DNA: TGTGCCAGCTCACCAGTCCAGGGGCATAATGGCTACACCTTC. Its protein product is CASSPVQGHNGYTF. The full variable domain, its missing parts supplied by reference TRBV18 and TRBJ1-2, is NAGVMQNPRHLVRRRGQEARLRCSPMKGHSHVYWYRQLPEEGLKFMVYLQKENIIDESGMPKERFSAEFPKEGPSILRIQQVVRGDSAAYFCASSPVQGHNGYTFGSGTRLTVV.

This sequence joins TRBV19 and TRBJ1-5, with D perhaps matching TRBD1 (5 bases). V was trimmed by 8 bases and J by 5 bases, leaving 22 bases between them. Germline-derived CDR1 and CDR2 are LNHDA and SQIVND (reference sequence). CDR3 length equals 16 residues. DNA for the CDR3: TGTGCCAGTTGGGGCCTCCGGGACGGACATGATCAGCCCCAGCATTTT. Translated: CASWGLRDGHDQPQHF.

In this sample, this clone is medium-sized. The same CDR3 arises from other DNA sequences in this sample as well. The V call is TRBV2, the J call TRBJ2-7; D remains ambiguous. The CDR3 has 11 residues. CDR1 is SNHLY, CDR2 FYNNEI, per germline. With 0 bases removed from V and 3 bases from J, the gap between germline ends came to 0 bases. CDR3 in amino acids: CASSEAYEQYF. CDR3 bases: TGTGCCAGCAGTGAAGCCTACGAGCAGTACTTC.

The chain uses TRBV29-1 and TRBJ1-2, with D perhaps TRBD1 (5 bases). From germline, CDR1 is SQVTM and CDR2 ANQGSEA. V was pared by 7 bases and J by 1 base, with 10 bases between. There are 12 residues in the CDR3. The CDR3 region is CSAAGYNYGYTF. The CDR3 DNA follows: TGCAGCGCCGCAGGGTATAACTATGGCTACACCTTC.

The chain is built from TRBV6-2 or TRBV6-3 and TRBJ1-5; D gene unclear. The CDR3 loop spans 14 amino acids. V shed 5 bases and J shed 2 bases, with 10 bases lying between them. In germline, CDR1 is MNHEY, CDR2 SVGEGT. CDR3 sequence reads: CASSPHGGNQPQHF. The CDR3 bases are TGTGCCAGCAGTCCCCACGGCGGCAATCAGCCCCAGCATTTT.

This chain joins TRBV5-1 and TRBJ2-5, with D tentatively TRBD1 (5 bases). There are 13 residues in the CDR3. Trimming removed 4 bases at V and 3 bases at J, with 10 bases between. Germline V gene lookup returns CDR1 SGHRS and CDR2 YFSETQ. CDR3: CASSTTVEETQYF. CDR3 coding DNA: TGCGCCAGCAGCACGACAGTAGAAGAGACCCAGTACTTC.

This chain's CDR3 is CASSLSALEAFF. Written as DNA, the CDR3 is TGTGCCAGCAGCTTATCAGCCCTTGAAGCTTTCTTT. This chain joins TRBV7-9 and TRBJ1-1; D ambiguous. Looked up from germline, CDR1 is SEHNR and CDR2 is FQNEAQ (reference sequence). Between the trimmed V and J ends, which lost 2 bases and 7 bases, there was a span of 8 bases. The CDR3 is 12 amino acids.

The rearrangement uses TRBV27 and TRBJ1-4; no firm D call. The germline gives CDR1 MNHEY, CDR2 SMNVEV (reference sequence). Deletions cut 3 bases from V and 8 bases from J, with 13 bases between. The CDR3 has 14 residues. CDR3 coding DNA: TGTGCCAGCAGTTTCACCGGAAGGCAGGAAAAACTGTTTTTT. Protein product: CASSFTGRQEKLFF. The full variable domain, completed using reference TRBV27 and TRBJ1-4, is EAQVTQNPRYLITVTGKKLTVTCSQNMNHEYMSWYRQDPGLGLRQIYYSMNVEVTDKGDVPEGYKVSRKEKRNFPLILESPSPNQTSLYFCASSFTGRQEKLFFGSGTQLSVL.

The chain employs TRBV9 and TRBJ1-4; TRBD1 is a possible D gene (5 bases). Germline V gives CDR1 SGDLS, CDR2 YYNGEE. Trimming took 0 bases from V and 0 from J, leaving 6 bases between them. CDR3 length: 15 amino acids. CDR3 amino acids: CASSVGGATNEKLFF. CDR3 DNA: TGTGCCAGCAGCGTAGGGGGGGCAACTAATGAAAAACTGTTTTTT. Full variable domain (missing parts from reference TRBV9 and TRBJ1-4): DSGVTQTPKHLITATGQRVTLRCSPRSGDLSVYWYQQSLDQGLQFLIQYYNGEERAKGNILERFSAQQFPDLHSELNLSSLELGDSALYFCASSVGGATNEKLFFGSGTQLSVL.

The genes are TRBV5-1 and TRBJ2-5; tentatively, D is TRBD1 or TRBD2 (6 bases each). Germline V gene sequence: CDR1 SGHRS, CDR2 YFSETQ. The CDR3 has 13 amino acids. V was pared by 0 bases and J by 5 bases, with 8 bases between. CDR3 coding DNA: TGCGCCAGCAGCTTGGAAGGGGGGGAGACCCAGTACTTC. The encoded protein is CASSLEGGETQYF.

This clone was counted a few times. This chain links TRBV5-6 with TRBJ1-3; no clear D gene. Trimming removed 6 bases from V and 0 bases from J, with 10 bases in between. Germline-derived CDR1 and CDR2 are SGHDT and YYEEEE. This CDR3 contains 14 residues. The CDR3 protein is CASTGLSSGNTIYF. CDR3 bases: TGTGCCAGCACCGGACTCAGCTCTGGAAACACCATATATTTT.

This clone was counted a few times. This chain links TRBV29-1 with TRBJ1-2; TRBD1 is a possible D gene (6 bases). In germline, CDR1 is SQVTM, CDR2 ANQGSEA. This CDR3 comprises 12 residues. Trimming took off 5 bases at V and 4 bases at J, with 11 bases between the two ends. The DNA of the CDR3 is TGCAGCGTTATGCGGGACACCTATGGCTACACCTTC. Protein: CSVMRDTYGYTF.

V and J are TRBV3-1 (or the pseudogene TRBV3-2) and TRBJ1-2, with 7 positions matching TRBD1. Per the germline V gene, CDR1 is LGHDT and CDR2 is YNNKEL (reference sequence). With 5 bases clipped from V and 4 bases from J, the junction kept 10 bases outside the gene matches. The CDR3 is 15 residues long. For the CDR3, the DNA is TGTGCCAGCAGCAGAGCGGACAGGTCCGCCTATGGCTACACCTTC. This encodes CASSRADRSAYGYTF.

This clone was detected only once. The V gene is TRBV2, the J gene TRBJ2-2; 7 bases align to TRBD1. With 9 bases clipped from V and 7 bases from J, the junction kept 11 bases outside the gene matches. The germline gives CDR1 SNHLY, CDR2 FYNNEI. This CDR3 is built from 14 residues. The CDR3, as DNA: TGTGCCAGTGAGGGAGAGGGGGCCATCGGGGAGCTGTTTTTT. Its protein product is CASEGEGAIGELFF.